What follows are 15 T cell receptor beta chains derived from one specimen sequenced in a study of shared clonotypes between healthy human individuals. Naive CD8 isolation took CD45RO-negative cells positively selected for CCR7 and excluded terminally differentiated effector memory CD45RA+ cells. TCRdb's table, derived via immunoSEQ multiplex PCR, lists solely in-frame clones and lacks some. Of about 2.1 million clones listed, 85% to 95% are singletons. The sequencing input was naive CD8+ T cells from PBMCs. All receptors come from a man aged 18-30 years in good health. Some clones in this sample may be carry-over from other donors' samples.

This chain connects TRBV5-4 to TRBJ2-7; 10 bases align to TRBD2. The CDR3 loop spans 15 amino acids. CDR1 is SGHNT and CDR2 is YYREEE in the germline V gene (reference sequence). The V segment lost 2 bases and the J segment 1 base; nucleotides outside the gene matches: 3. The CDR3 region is CASSLASGSSYEQYF. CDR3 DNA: TGTGCCAGCAGCTTAGCTAGCGGGAGTTCCTACGAGCAGTACTTC.

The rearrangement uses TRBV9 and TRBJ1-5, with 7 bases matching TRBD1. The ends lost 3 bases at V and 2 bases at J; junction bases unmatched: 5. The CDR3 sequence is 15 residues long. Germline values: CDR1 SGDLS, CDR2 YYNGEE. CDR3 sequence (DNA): TGTGCCAGCAGCGCCAGGGGGAGGGGCAATCAGCCCCAGCATTTT. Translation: CASSARGRGNQPQHF.

The CDR3 here is CASSLADPGEQPQHF. CDR3 nucleotides: TGTGCCAGCAGCTTAGCGGACCCAGGGGAACAGCCCCAGCATTTT. The rearrangement links TRBV7-9 to TRBJ1-5; D might be TRBD1 (6 bases). The CDR3 is 15 residues long. Germline lookup yields CDR1 SEHNR and CDR2 FQNEAQ (reference sequence). Trimming took 0 bases from V and 7 from J, leaving 13 bases between them.

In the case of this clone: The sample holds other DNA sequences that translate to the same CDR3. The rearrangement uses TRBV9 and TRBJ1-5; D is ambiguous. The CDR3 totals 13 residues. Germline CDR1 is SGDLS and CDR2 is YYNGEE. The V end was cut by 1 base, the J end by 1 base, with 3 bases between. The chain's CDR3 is CASSVNSNQPQHF. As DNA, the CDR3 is TGTGCCAGCAGCGTAAACAGCAATCAGCCCCAGCATTTT.

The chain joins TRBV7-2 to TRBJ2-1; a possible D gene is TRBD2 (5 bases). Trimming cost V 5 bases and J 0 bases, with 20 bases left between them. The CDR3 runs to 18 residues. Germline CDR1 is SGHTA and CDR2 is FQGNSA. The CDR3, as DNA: TGTGCCAGCAGCCACCACTTCCGGACTTCTAGCTCCTACAATGAGCAGTTCTTC. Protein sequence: CASSHHFRTSSSYNEQFF.

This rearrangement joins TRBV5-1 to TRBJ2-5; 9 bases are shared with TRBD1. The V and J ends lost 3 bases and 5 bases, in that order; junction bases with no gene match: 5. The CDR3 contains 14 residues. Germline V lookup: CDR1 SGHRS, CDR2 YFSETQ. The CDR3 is CASSSDRGMETQYF. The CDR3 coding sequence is TGCGCCAGCAGCTCCGACAGGGGGATGGAGACCCAGTACTTC. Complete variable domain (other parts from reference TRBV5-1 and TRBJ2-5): KAGVTQTPRYLIKTRGQQVTLSCSPISGHRSVSWYQQTPGQGLQFLFEYFSETQRNKGNFPGRFSGRQFSNSRSEMNVSTLELGDSALYLCASSSDRGMETQYFGPGTRLLVL.

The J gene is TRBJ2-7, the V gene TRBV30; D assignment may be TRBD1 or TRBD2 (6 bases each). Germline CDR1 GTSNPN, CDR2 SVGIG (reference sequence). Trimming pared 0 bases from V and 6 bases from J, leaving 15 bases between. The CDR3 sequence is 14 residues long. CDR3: CAWSVDWGAAEQYF. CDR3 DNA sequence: TGTGCCTGGAGTGTTGATTGGGGGGCGGCCGAGCAGTACTTC.

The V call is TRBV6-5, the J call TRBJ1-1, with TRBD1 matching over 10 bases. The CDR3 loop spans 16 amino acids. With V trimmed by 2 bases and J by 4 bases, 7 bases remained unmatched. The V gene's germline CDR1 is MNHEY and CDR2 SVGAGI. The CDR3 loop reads CASSYGVGQGSTEAFF. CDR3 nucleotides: TGTGCCAGCAGTTACGGGGTGGGACAGGGGAGCACTGAAGCTTTCTTT.

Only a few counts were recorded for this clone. The CDR3: CASKATTNRVVGELFF. DNA of the CDR3: TGTGCCAGCAAGGCGACCACGAACAGGGTGGTCGGGGAGCTGTTTTTT. The chain has TRBV28 and TRBJ2-2, with TRBD1 as a possible D gene (6 bases). Deletions cut 7 bases from V and 7 bases from J, with 22 bases between. Germline V CDR1 and CDR2: MDHEN, SYDVKM. The CDR3 has 16 residues. Full variable domain (missing parts from reference TRBV28 and TRBJ2-2): DVKVTQSSRYLVKRTGEKVFLECVQDMDHENMFWYRQDPGLGLRLIYFSYDVKMKEKGDIPEGYSVSREKKERFSLILESASTNQTSMYLCASKATTNRVVGELFFGEGSRLTVL.

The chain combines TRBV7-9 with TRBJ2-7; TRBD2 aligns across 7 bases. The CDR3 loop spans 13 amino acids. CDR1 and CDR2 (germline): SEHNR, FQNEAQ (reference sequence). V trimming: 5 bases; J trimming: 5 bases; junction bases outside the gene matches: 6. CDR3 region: CASSQPGGDEQYF. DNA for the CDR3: TGTGCCAGCAGCCAACCGGGAGGCGACGAGCAGTACTTC.

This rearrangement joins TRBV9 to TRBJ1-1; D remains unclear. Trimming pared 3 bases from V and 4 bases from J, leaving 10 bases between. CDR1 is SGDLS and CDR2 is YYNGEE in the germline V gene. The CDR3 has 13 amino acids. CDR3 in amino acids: CASSAWEATEAFF. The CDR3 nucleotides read TGTGCCAGCAGCGCCTGGGAGGCCACTGAAGCTTTCTTT.

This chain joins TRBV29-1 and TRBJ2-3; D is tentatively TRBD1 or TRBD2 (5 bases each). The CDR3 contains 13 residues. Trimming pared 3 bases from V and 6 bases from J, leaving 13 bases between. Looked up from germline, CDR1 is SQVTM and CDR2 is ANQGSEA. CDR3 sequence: CSVEGLAFDTQYF. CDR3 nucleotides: TGCAGCGTTGAGGGGCTAGCCTTTGATACGCAGTATTTT.

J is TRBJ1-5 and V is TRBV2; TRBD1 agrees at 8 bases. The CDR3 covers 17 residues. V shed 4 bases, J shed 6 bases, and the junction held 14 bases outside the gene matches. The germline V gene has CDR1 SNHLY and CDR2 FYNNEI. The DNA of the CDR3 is TGTGCCAGCAGTGGACTGTACCGGACAGGGAATTTTCAGCCCCAGCATTTT. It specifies CASSGLYRTGNFQPQHF.

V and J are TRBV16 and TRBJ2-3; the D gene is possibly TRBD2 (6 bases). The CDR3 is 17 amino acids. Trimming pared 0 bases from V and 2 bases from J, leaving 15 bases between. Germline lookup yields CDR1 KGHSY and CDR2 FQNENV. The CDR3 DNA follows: TGTGCCAGCAGCCAATCTAGGGGCAGGGAGGACACAGATACGCAGTATTTT. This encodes CASSQSRGREDTDTQYF. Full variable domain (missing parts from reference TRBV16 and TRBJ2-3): GEEVAQTPKHLVRGEGQKAKLYCAPIKGHSYVFWYQQVLKNEFKFLISFQNENVFDETGMPKERFSAKCLPNSPCSLEIQATKLEDSAVYFCASSQSRGREDTDTQYFGPGTRLTVL.

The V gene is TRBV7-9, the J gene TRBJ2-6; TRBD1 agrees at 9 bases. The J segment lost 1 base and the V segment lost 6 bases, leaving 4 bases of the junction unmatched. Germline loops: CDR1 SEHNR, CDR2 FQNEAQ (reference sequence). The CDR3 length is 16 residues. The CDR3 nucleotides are TGTGCCAGCAGGCCGGGACAGGGATCTGGGGCCAACGTCCTGACTTTC. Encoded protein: CASRPGQGSGANVLTF. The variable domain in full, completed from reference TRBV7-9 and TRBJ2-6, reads DTGVSQNPRHKITKRGQNVTFRCDPISEHNRLYWYRQTLGQGPEFLTYFQNEAQLEKSRLLSDRFSAERPKGSFSTLEIQRTEQGDSAMYLCASRPGQGSGANVLTFGAGSRLTVL.